The 9 T cell receptor beta chains below come from one sample, sequenced in a study of shared clonotypes between healthy human individuals. Clones were sequenced by immunoSEQ multiplex PCR, and TCRdb holds only the in-frame ones, with some missing. The profile shows about 2.4 million clones, approximately 93% of them singletons. The sequenced sample was naive CD4+ T cells from PBMCs. Subset: CD45RA+ positively selected. The receptors were sampled from a man between 18 and 35 years old in good health. Some clones in this sample may be carry-over from other donors' samples.

The chain carries TRBV5-1 and TRBJ2-5; D is unclear. The CDR3 sequence is 16 residues long. Per the germline V gene, CDR1 is SGHRS and CDR2 is YFSETQ. V was cut by 7 bases and J by 4 bases, with 23 bases left in between. CDR3 sequence (DNA): TGCGCCAGCTCCCCCCCGACTTTTTCCGGGCGAGAGACCCAGTACTTC. Translated, it gives CASSPPTFSGRETQYF.

This chain joins TRBV11-2 and TRBJ2-3; the match to TRBD2 covers 8 bases. J was trimmed by 7 bases and V by 6 bases; bases with no gene match: 9. The CDR3 is made up of 14 amino acids. Germline loops: CDR1 SGHAT, CDR2 FQNNGV. DNA for the CDR3: TGTGCCAGCAGACTAAGCGGGAGTAGGAATACGCAGTATTTT. This translates into CASRLSGSRNTQYF.

V gene TRBV29-1 combines with J gene TRBJ2-3, with a possible D match to TRBD2 (6 bases). This CDR3 comprises 15 residues. V lost 4 bases and J lost 0, with 14 bases in between. CDR1 and CDR2 (germline): SQVTM, ANQGSEA. CDR3 in amino acids: CSVAEKGTSTDTQYF. CDR3 in DNA: TGCAGCGTTGCCGAAAAGGGGACTAGCACAGATACGCAGTATTTT.

Of note for this clone: Other DNA sequences in this sample translate to the same CDR3. This chain links TRBV11-2 with TRBJ2-3; 7 positions agree with TRBD2. V gave up 2 bases and J gave up 0 bases; unmatched junction bases: 2. The CDR3 sequence is 15 residues long. Per germline, CDR1 SGHAT and CDR2 FQNNGV. The CDR3 loop reads CASSLRRGSTDTQYF. The CDR3, as DNA: TGTGCCAGCAGCTTAAGGCGGGGGAGCACAGATACGCAGTATTTT.

As to this clone: Other DNA sequences in this specimen translate into the identical CDR3. The chain carries TRBV20-1 and TRBJ1-1; D not resolved. There are 11 residues in the CDR3. CDR1 and CDR2 (germline): DFQATT, SNEGSKA (reference sequence). V was shortened by 2 bases and J by 3 bases, with 4 bases between the two germline ends. For the CDR3, the DNA is TGCAGTGCTAGACGGGACACTGAAGCTTTCTTT. Its protein is CSARRDTEAFF.

The genes are TRBV25-1 and TRBJ2-1; TRBD2 agrees at 10 bases. V lost 1 base, J lost 9 bases, and 9 bases stayed unmatched. CDR1 MGHDK and CDR2 SYGVNS come from the germline V gene. This CDR3 is 16 amino acids long. This chain's CDR3 is CASSESTASGSGEQFF. Written as DNA, the CDR3 is TGTGCCAGCAGTGAATCAACGGCTAGCGGGAGCGGTGAGCAGTTCTTC.

This clone showed up just once. The chain combines TRBV29-1 with TRBJ2-2; the match to TRBD2 covers 11 bases. V trimming: 4 bases; J trimming: 3 bases; junction bases outside the gene matches: 13. Germline V gene data show CDR1 as SQVTM and CDR2 as ANQGSEA. CDR3 length equals 18 residues. In DNA, the CDR3 is TGCAGCGTTGTAGGGACTAGCGGCCGAGGGGGTTACACCGGGGAGCTGTTTTTT. Translating it yields CSVVGTSGRGGYTGELFF.

The chain couples TRBV19 to TRBJ1-5; D perhaps matches TRBD1 (6 bases). The CDR3 is 15 amino acids. V was clipped by 7 bases and J by 0 bases, with 13 bases between them. Germline-derived CDR1 and CDR2 are LNHDA and SQIVND (reference sequence). The CDR3: CASNFGQPSNQPQHF. The CDR3 bases are TGTGCCAGTAACTTTGGACAGCCTAGCAATCAGCCCCAGCATTTT.

Comments on this clone: Mismatch with germline at one junction end may stem from a read error. The same CDR3 is also encoded by other DNA sequences in this sample. This chain links TRBV7-9 with TRBJ1-2; D gene unclear. From germline, CDR1 is SEHNR and CDR2 FQNEAQ (reference sequence). CDR3 length equals 11 residues. The DNA for the CDR3 is TGTGCCAGCAGCTTGACGGCAGGCTACACTTTC. Its translation is CASSLTAGYTF.